This record covers a single T cell receptor (beta chain). Its target is unknown. The entry originates in a study of regulatory T cells in long-lasting Graves disease. Study-wide points: Results may be inaccurate due to the small sample size. In persistent patients, shared public clonotypes (roughly 2,700) outnumbered those in new patients (approximately 880).

Time point denoted: newly diagnosed GD, antithyroid drugs for less than 3 months. Generation of the TCR library employed RNA extracted from PBMCs. One endocrinology department in Xi'an, China, was where patients came from. Investigators prepared the TCR beta libraries by applying iRepertoire HTBI primers and Arm-PCR of CDR3 regions. TCRdb itself ran the multiplex PCR reads through MiXCR, one entry per CDR3 protein. Of around 500,000 distinct CDR3 sequences listed, about 16% were seen once; the top ten hold roughly 25%. The CDR3 covers 13 residues. Trimming took 7 bases from V and 9 from J, leaving 15 bases between them. These records were also assigned to another study, of T cells in Graves' hyperthyroidism and ophthalmopathy.

The TCR originated in a woman aged 35-65 years with Graves disease. The gene calls are TRBV12-3 or TRBV12-4 and TRBJ2-2; maybe TRBD1 (5 bases). Material: peripheral blood mononuclear cells (PBMCs), obtained at new diagnosis, from a patient treated with antithyroid drugs. CDR3 in amino acids: CASIPSVGRELFF. CDR3 DNA sequence: TGTGCCAGCATCCCATCGGTGGGGCGGGAGCTGTTTTTT.